One and the same sample provided the 6 T cell receptor beta chains below, sequenced in a study of blood T cells in healthy people across ages. It was with a sample-barcoded 5' primer and a J-beta primer mix that a second PCR of about 6 to 11 cycles was run. A single record per CDR3 protein comes from TCRdb applying MiXCR to the 5' RACE reads. The sample includes about a million distinct CDR3 sequences, 51% of them seen just once. Material for sequencing was blood. Receptor source: a woman aged 60-75 years in good health.

The V gene is TRBV20-1, the J gene TRBJ2-3; 9 positions agree with TRBD2. Germline loops: CDR1 DFQATT, CDR2 SNEGSKA (reference sequence). The CDR3 loop spans 14 amino acids. J was trimmed by 6 bases and V by 3 bases; bases with no gene match: 7. The CDR3 DNA reads TGCAGTGCTAGTTTGGCGGGAGGGGTCGATACGCAGTATTTT. Amino acids: CSASLAGGVDTQYF.

In regard to this clonotype: At one end, the junction sequence differs from germline, possibly due to a read error. The chain couples TRBV4-3 to TRBJ2-5, with D tentatively TRBD1 (6 bases). Germline V gives CDR1 LGHNA, CDR2 YSLEER. This CDR3 contains 15 residues. CDR3 sequence (DNA): TGCGCCAGCAGCCGCTTGTTGCACAGGGAAGAGACCCGGTACTTC. Translation: CASSRLLHREETRYF.

The CDR3 here is CSASGQQETQYF. In DNA form, the CDR3 reads TGCAGTGCTAGTGGGCAACAAGAGACCCAGTACTTC. The chain couples TRBV20-1 to TRBJ2-5; no reliable D call. The V and J ends lost 3 bases and 2 bases respectively, with 7 bases between them. CDR1 is DFQATT and CDR2 is SNEGSKA in the germline V gene (reference sequence). The CDR3 is 12 amino acids.

The genes are TRBV3-1 and TRBJ1-6; TRBD1 might be the D (6 bases). Trimming removed 4 bases at V and 7 bases at J, with 14 bases between. The CDR3 sequence is 15 residues long. Germline CDR1 reads LGHDT; CDR2 reads YNNKEL (reference sequence). The CDR3 reads CASSLSRTANSPLHF. For the CDR3, the DNA is TGTGCCAGCAGCCTCTCGCGGACAGCGAATTCACCCCTCCACTTT.

A note on this clonotype: Its ends do not fully match the called genes, so a read error is possible. This chain joins TRBV5-1 and TRBJ2-3; 8 bases line up with TRBD2. The CDR3 contains 15 residues. Per the germline V gene, CDR1 is SGHRS and CDR2 is YFSETQ. This CDR3 is CASNLGGRTTDTQYF. In DNA, the CDR3 is TGCGCCAGCAACTTGGGCGGGAGGACCACAGATACGCAGTATTTT.

This chain links TRBV12-3 or TRBV12-4 with TRBJ2-7, with 8 bases lining up with TRBD1. CDR3 length: 14 amino acids. J lost 2 bases, V lost 5 bases, and 5 bases had no gene match. This CDR3 is CASSRTGNPYEQYF. The CDR3 nucleotides are TGTGCCAGCAGTCGGACAGGGAACCCCTACGAGCAGTACTTC.